This T cell receptor beta chain was captured by sequencing in a study of blood T cells in healthy people across ages. General study results and limits: TCR beta diversity, measured per million T cells, fell in a roughly linear way with age. What prevented conclusive comparison of naive and antigen-experienced cells was that PBMCs were unsorted.

Points on this clonotype: What it recognizes is unknown.

Primed by a sample-barcoded 5' primer and a J-beta primer mix, a second PCR proceeded for roughly 7 to 11 cycles. TCRdb reanalysed the 5' RACE reads using MiXCR and keeps one entry per CDR3 protein. The sample gives around 750,000 distinct CDR3 sequences, roughly 50% of which show up once; roughly two fifths is in the top ten. This CDR3 region has 17 residues. Germline values: CDR1 MNHEY, CDR2 SMNVEV (reference sequence). V shed 2 bases, J shed 8 bases, and the junction held 10 bases outside the gene matches. The sample taken for sequencing was blood. The chain couples TRBV27 to TRBJ2-1; TRBD2 matches 12 bases. The TCR originated in a man aged 80 or over in good health. The CDR3: CASSLPRAASGRDEQFF. CDR3 nucleotides: TGTGCCAGCAGTTTACCACGCGCGGCTAGCGGGAGGGATGAGCAGTTCTTC.